This T cell receptor beta chain emerged from a study of identical twins. TCRdb passed the 5' RACE reads through MiXCR, listing each CDR3 protein once. The top ten hold roughly 12% of the sample, which has 100,000 to 110,000 distinct CDR3 sequences, 5.5% to 7% seen once. The CDR3 consists of 13 residues. CDR1 is MNHNS, CDR2 SASEGT, per germline. V lost 2 bases to trimming and J lost 12 bases, with 16 bases between them. This clonotype has at least ten counts. Its antigen is not known. General study points: Twins' excess sharing was less marked for out-of-frame beta sequences.

This TCR derives from a woman aged 45-60 years in good health. The chain employs TRBV6-1 and TRBJ1-1; D uncertain. Material for sequencing was memory T cells sorted from blood. CDR3 in DNA: TGTGCCAGCAGTGAATCGCAGTTGGGATTGACTTTCTTT. Encoded protein: CASSESQLGLTFF.